The rows below give T cell receptor beta chains drawn from one sample of a study of cytomegalovirus exposure and HLA in healthy donors. This table comes from immunoSEQ multiplex PCR, and its TCRdb copy is limited to in-frame clones, with some not included. The data hold about 130,000 clones, with roughly 79% observed a single time. Sequencing was done on a sample of PBMCs. The source of these receptors is a man aged 25 to 40 in good health and CMV-seronegative. Both conserved end residues are part of each CDR3. Each record gives: D gene, J gene, V gene, clone size, CDR3 DNA, CDR3 protein. D genes are given only for firm matches. Size values are once, few and many counts, or a class for expanded clones, and some rows have none.

NA | TRBJ2-5 | TRBV5-1 | NA | TGCGCCAGCAGCTTGGTCACTAGTACAGAGACCCAGTACTTC | CASSLVTSTETQYF
NA | TRBJ1-5 | TRBV15 | few | TGTGCCACCAGAGTAGGGGGTGAAAGCAATCAGCCCCAGCATTTT | CATRVGGESNQPQHF
NA | TRBJ1-5 | TRBV4-3 | NA | TGCGCCAGCAGCCACCCCAGGACAAGAACGGGCCATCAGCCCCAGCATTTT | CASSHPRTRTGHQPQHF
NA | TRBJ1-2 | TRBV6-5 | NA | TGTGCCAGCAGCACAGGAGTCGGTGGCTACACCTTC | CASSTGVGGYTF
TRBD1 | TRBJ2-4 | TRBV7-8 | few | TGTGCCAGCAGCACCCCAGACAGGGATAAAAACATTCAGTACTTC | CASSTPDRDKNIQYF
NA | TRBJ2-1 | TRBV15 | few | TGTGCCACCAGCAGAGACACGAGAACAGATGAGCAGTTCTTC | CATSRDTRTDEQFF
TRBD1 | TRBJ1-1 | TRBV7-9 | NA | TGTGCCAGCACAACCGGGACAGCGAACACTGAAGCTTTCTTT | CASTTGTANTEAFF
TRBD2 | TRBJ2-1 | TRBV13 | NA | TGTGCCAGCAGCTTCACTAGCGGCTCCTACAATGAGCAGTTCTTC | CASSFTSGSYNEQFF
NA | TRBJ2-5 | TRBV5-1 | NA | TGCGCCAGCAGCTTGTTCCCTAGCTCGGAGACCCAGTACTTC | CASSLFPSSETQYF
NA | TRBJ2-5 | TRBV12-5 | NA | TGTGCTAGTGGTCCTCAACGGGGGACCCAGTACTTC | CASGPQRGTQYF
NA | TRBJ2-7 | TRBV11-3 | NA | TGTGCCAGCAGCCTCCGGACAGAGACCTACGAGCAGTACTTC | CASSLRTETYEQYF
NA | TRBJ2-5 | TRBV6-5 | NA | TGTGCCAGCACCGACCCCACAGCGGGAGAGACCCAGTACTTC | CASTDPTAGETQYF
NA | TRBJ1-5 | TRBV29-1 | NA | TGCAGCGTTGAGGGGGGGTATCAGCCCCAGCATTTT | CSVEGGYQPQHF
NA | TRBJ1-3 | TRBV29-1 | NA | TGCAGCGCCTCTCGGGACTCTGGAAACACCATATATTTT | CSASRDSGNTIYF
NA | TRBJ1-1 | TRBV28 | few | TGTGCCAGCAGGGGGCCTCGCGTACCGAACACTGAAGCTTTCTTT | CASRGPRVPNTEAFF
TRBD2 | TRBJ2-1 | TRBV7-8 | NA | TGTGCCAGCAGCTCGAAGCGGGACTCCTACAATGAGCAGTTCTTC | CASSSKRDSYNEQFF
NA | TRBJ1-1 | TRBV30 | NA | TGTGCCTGGAGTGAAGTGCTAGGAGAGAACACTGAAGCTTTCTTT | CAWSEVLGENTEAFF
TRBD2 | TRBJ2-7 | TRBV29-1 | once | TGCAGCGTGGACTCGGGAGCGGGGTCCACCTACGAGCAGTACTTC | CSVDSGAGSTYEQYF
TRBD2 | TRBJ2-7 | TRBV7-6 | once | TGTGCCAGCAGCTTCAATAGACTAGCGGCGGGAGATCGGTCCTACGAGCAGTACTTC | CASSFNRLAAGDRSYEQYF
NA | TRBJ2-5 | TRBV11-2 | NA | TGTGCCAGCAGCCTAACCACGGGCGGGGTAAGGGAGACCCAGTACTTC | CASSLTTGGVRETQYF
TRBD1 | TRBJ1-6 | TRBV6-5 | NA | TGTGCCAGCAGTTACGGTAGGGACAGGATCAATTCACCCCTCCACTTT | CASSYGRDRINSPLHF
NA | TRBJ2-7 | TRBV10-3 | few | TGTGCCATCAGTGCAGGGGGGATCGAGCAGTACTTC | CAISAGGIEQYF
NA | TRBJ1-1 | TRBV4-3 | NA | TGCGCCAGCAGCCAACAAACAGGGTCGCGGACTGAAGCTTTCTTT | CASSQQTGSRTEAFF
NA | TRBJ2-4 | TRBV5-8 | NA | TGTGCCAGCAGGCTTAGAATGGCCAAAAACATTCAGTACTTC | CASRLRMAKNIQYF
NA | TRBJ2-3 | TRBV7-3 | few | TGTGCCAGCAGCTTAAGGGGCTTGGGGCCTAGCACAGATACGCAGTATTTT | CASSLRGLGPSTDTQYF
TRBD1 | TRBJ1-5 | TRBV18 | few | TGTGCCAGCTCACCTGGACAGGGGTCGGAGCCCCAGCATTTT | CASSPGQGSEPQHF